These 27 T cell receptor beta chains came from one sample sequenced in a study of immune evolution from preneoplasia to lung adenocarcinoma. Produced via immunoSEQ multiplex PCR; TCRdb's table is partial and in-frame only. The table includes around 3,500 clones, 60% to 75% detected once. The specimen sequenced was FFPE lung adenocarcinoma in situ tissue. Every receptor here comes from a person in their sixties or seventies with lung adenocarcinoma.

This clone was counted only a few times. The V and J genes are TRBV4-2 and TRBJ1-2; TRBD1 aligns across 9 bases. Germline V gene data show CDR1 as LGHNA and CDR2 as YNFKEQ. The CDR3 sequence is 14 residues long. The ends lost 0 bases at V and 5 bases at J; junction bases unmatched: 1. The chain's CDR3 is CASSQEDRGYGYTF. The CDR3 bases are TGTGCCAGCAGCCAAGAAGACAGGGGGTATGGCTACACCTTC.

The J gene is TRBJ2-6, the V gene TRBV9, with D unresolved. The germline gives CDR1 SGDLS, CDR2 YYNGEE. The CDR3 consists of 17 residues. The germline V and J ends were trimmed by 7 bases and 5 bases, with 22 bases remaining between them. In nucleotides, the CDR3 is TGTGCCAGCGCGTGCACGTTCAAACAAAGTCGGGCCAACGTCCTGACTTTC. Amino acids: CASACTFKQSRANVLTF.

In this sample, this clone turned up a few times. The chain links TRBV28 to TRBJ2-7; D may be TRBD1 (6 bases). V lost 5 bases and J lost 3, with 17 bases in between. Germline CDR1 reads MDHEN; CDR2 reads SYDVKM. This CDR3 comprises 15 residues. CDR3 sequence: CASSLTGFRNYEQYF. The CDR3 DNA is TGTGCCAGCAGTCTCACAGGGTTTAGAAACTACGAGCAGTACTTC.

The chain carries TRBV6-1 and TRBJ2-4, with 7 bases aligning to TRBD2. This CDR3 region has 18 residues. Germline V CDR1 and CDR2: MNHNS, SASEGT. With 2 bases clipped from V and 6 bases from J, the junction kept 16 bases outside the gene matches. CDR3 nucleotide sequence: TGTGCCAGCAGTGAAAGGTTTTCGGATCGGGGGGTCGGAAACATTCAGTACTTC. It codes for CASSERFSDRGVGNIQYF.

V is TRBV6-5 and J is TRBJ2-7; TRBD1 matches at 10 bases. The CDR3 is made up of 14 amino acids. CDR1 is MNHEY, CDR2 SVGAGI, per germline. Trimming at V came to 4 bases and at J to 3 bases, leaving 3 bases not matched to a gene. CDR3 amino acids: CASSSGTGVYEQYF. The CDR3 nucleotides are TGTGCCAGCAGTTCCGGGACAGGGGTCTACGAGCAGTACTTC.

V usage is TRBV9 and J usage is TRBJ2-3; TRBD2 aligns across 9 bases. Germline V lookup: CDR1 SGDLS, CDR2 YYNGEE. With 0 bases clipped from V and 5 bases from J, the junction kept 10 bases outside the gene matches. The CDR3 has 17 amino acids. CDR3 in DNA: TGTGCCAGCAGCGTAGAAATAGCGGGGGCGGGGAGAGATACGCAGTATTTT. Protein: CASSVEIAGAGRDTQYF.

This rearrangement joins TRBV9 to TRBJ2-7; 8 bases are shared with TRBD1. Germline CDR1 reads SGDLS; CDR2 reads YYNGEE. This CDR3 has 15 residues. V lost 6 bases and J lost 2; bases outside the gene matches: 10. CDR3 DNA sequence: TGTGCCAGCACCCCGGGACAGGTGGTAACCTACGAGCAGTACTTC. Translating gives CASTPGQVVTYEQYF.

The J gene is TRBJ2-7, the V gene TRBV6-5; D is perhaps TRBD2 (6 bases). The V end lost 7 bases, the J end lost 5 bases, and 18 bases lay between the germline ends. The CDR3 sequence is 14 residues long. From germline, CDR1 is MNHEY and CDR2 SVGAGI. CDR3 protein: CASTAGGAHHEQYF. Written as DNA, the CDR3 is TGTGCCAGCACCGCCGGAGGGGCGCACCACGAGCAGTACTTC.

This CDR3 reads CASTKGGGIRGYTF. In DNA, the CDR3 is TGTGCCAGCACCAAGGGTGGGGGCATTCGTGGCTACACCTTC. The gene calls are TRBV28 and TRBJ1-2; D may be TRBD1 (6 bases). Per the germline V gene, CDR1 is MDHEN and CDR2 is SYDVKM. V lost 7 bases, J lost 7 bases, and 19 bases lay in between. The CDR3 runs 14 residues.

V gene TRBV30 combines with J gene TRBJ1-2; TRBD1 matches 10 bases. This CDR3 has 15 residues. Losses at the gene ends were 2 bases for V and 7 bases for J; bases not matched to a gene: 10. From germline, CDR1 is GTSNPN and CDR2 SVGIG (reference sequence). The CDR3 sequence: CAWSPVGRTGGGYTF. CDR3 nucleotides: TGTGCCTGGAGTCCGGTGGGGCGGACAGGGGGTGGCTACACCTTC.

The gene calls are TRBV28 and TRBJ2-1; 8 bases are a match to TRBD1. Germline CDR1 MDHEN, CDR2 SYDVKM. The length of the CDR3 is 13 residues. V gave up 7 bases and J gave up 7 bases; unmatched junction bases: 6. The CDR3 nucleotides read TGTGCCAGCACTCCGGGACAGGTTAATGAGCAGTTCTTC. Its translation is CASTPGQVNEQFF.

The chain combines TRBV6-5 with TRBJ1-1; D unresolved. Germline assignment: CDR1 MNHEY and CDR2 SVGAGI. V was shortened by 5 bases and J by 6 bases, with 19 bases between the two germline ends. The CDR3 is 15 residues long. The CDR3 reads CASSGPPRGIAEAFF. CDR3 DNA sequence: TGTGCCAGCAGTGGACCCCCTAGAGGGATCGCTGAAGCTTTCTTT.

The chain recombines TRBV18 with TRBJ2-5, with a possible D match to TRBD2 (6 bases). V was clipped by 8 bases and J by 5 bases, with 21 bases between them. Germline CDR1 is KGHSH and CDR2 is LQKENI. CDR3 length: 15 amino acids. For the CDR3, the DNA is TGTGCCAGCCAAAAATCGGGACTGCTTAGTGAGACCCAGTACTTC. Encoded protein: CASQKSGLLSETQYF. Based on the CDR3 plus reference TRBV18 and TRBJ2-5, the full variable domain is NAGVMQNPRHLVRRRGQEARLRCSPMKGHSHVYWYRQLPEEGLKFMVYLQKENIIDESGMPKERFSAEFPKEGPSILRIQQVVRGDSAAYFCASQKSGLLSETQYFGPGTRLLVL.

V and J are TRBV19 and TRBJ2-3, with 9 bases identical to TRBD1. The trim removed 4 bases at V and 6 bases at J, leaving 8 bases unmatched. CDR1 and CDR2 (germline): LNHDA, SQIVND (reference sequence). The CDR3 is made up of 15 amino acids. As DNA, the CDR3 is TGTGCCAGTAGTAACCAGGACAGGGGTTTGGATACGCAGTATTTT. It specifies CASSNQDRGLDTQYF.

V usage is TRBV4-2 and J usage is TRBJ1-2; D uncertain. The germline V gene encodes CDR1 LGHNA and CDR2 YNFKEQ. Trimming shortened V by 4 bases and J by 6 bases, and 15 bases separated the two germline ends. The CDR3 totals 14 residues. The CDR3 protein is CASSPGPRSDGYTF. Written as DNA, the CDR3 is TGTGCCAGCAGCCCCGGGCCTCGCTCGGATGGCTACACCTTC.

V usage is TRBV4-2 and J usage is TRBJ2-1; D is ambiguous. Germline V gene lookup returns CDR1 LGHNA and CDR2 YNFKEQ. Trimming took off 0 bases at V and 1 base at J, with 7 bases between the two ends. This CDR3 comprises 15 residues. This CDR3 reads CASSQDRPSYNEQFF. CDR3 bases: TGTGCCAGCAGCCAAGATAGGCCGTCCTACAATGAGCAGTTCTTC.

This sequence joins TRBV9 and TRBJ1-3; the match to TRBD1 covers 7 bases. CDR3 size: 15 residues. CDR1 and CDR2 (germline): SGDLS, YYNGEE. V dropped 3 bases and J dropped 0; count of bases not matched to a gene: 3. For the CDR3, the DNA is TGTGCCAGCAGCGGCAGGGGGACCTCTGGAAACACCATATATTTT. This encodes CASSGRGTSGNTIYF.

The V and J genes are TRBV7-8 and TRBJ1-1; TRBD1 might be the D (5 bases). Trimming stripped 1 base from V and 5 bases from J, with 11 bases between. Germline CDR1 reads SGHVS; CDR2 reads FQNEAQ. CDR3 size: 14 residues. Here the CDR3 DNA reads TGTGCCAGCAGCTTAGAGGGGATAATGACTGAAGCTTTCTTT. This codes for CASSLEGIMTEAFF. Based on the CDR3 plus reference TRBV7-8 and TRBJ1-1, the full variable domain is GAGVSQSPRYKVAKRGQDVALRCDPISGHVSLFWYQQALGQGPEFLTYFQNEAQLDKSGLPSDRFFAERPEGSVSTLKIQRTQQEDSAVYLCASSLEGIMTEAFFGQGTRLTVV.

The gene calls are TRBV28 and TRBJ1-1, with D tentatively TRBD1 (5 bases). Germline values: CDR1 MDHEN, CDR2 SYDVKM. V lost 6 bases and J lost 5, with 19 bases in between. CDR3 length: 15 residues. The CDR3 loop reads CASRFLLGGGTEAFF. DNA for the CDR3: TGTGCCAGCAGGTTCCTCCTCGGGGGTGGGACTGAAGCTTTCTTT.

The chain joins TRBV19 to TRBJ1-1; tentatively, D is TRBD1 (5 bases). CDR3 size: 14 residues. CDR1 and CDR2 from the germline V gene are LNHDA and SQIVND (reference sequence). Between the trimmed V and J ends, which lost 3 bases and 6 bases, there was a span of 14 bases. CDR3 in amino acids: CASSMGLAGPEAFF. Written as DNA, the CDR3 is TGTGCCAGTAGTATGGGGTTGGCGGGGCCTGAAGCTTTCTTT.

This rearrangement joins TRBV5-1 to TRBJ1-1; D gene unclear. This CDR3 has 12 amino acids. Trimming removed 0 bases at V and 11 bases at J, with 11 bases between. The germline V gene has CDR1 SGHRS and CDR2 YFSETQ. CDR3 DNA: TGCGCCAGCAGCTTGGACCAGGTAGCGGCTTTCTTT. The encoded protein is CASSLDQVAAFF. Using reference TRBV5-1 and TRBJ1-1 for the parts outside the CDR3, the full variable domain is KAGVTQTPRYLIKTRGQQVTLSCSPISGHRSVSWYQQTPGQGLQFLFEYFSETQRNKGNFPGRFSGRQFSNSRSEMNVSTLELGDSALYLCASSLDQVAAFFGQGTRLTVV.

J is TRBJ1-2 and V is TRBV4-3; D ambiguous. The germline V gene has CDR1 LGHNA and CDR2 YSLEER. There are 14 residues in the CDR3. The ends were cut back, 2 bases at V and 8 bases at J, with 15 bases in the middle. CDR3 sequence: CASSQHSSSGGYTF. The CDR3 bases are TGCGCCAGCAGCCAACACAGCTCGTCGGGCGGCTACACCTTC.

The chain couples TRBV5-1 to TRBJ1-1, with D uncertain. V was cut by 2 bases and J by 6 bases, with 8 bases left in between. The CDR3 is 12 residues long. The germline V gene has CDR1 SGHRS and CDR2 YFSETQ. The CDR3 reads CASSLTGAEAFF. CDR3 nucleotides: TGCGCCAGCAGCTTAACCGGGGCTGAAGCTTTCTTT.

V gene TRBV9 combines with J gene TRBJ1-6; weak D call: TRBD1 (5 bases). Trimming cost V 0 bases and J 9 bases, with 10 bases left between them. Germline V gene data show CDR1 as SGDLS and CDR2 as YYNGEE. The CDR3 totals 14 residues. CDR3 loop: CASSVGDQGSPLHF. CDR3 sequence (DNA): TGTGCCAGCAGCGTAGGGGACCAGGGTTCACCCCTCCACTTT.

The CDR3: CASSVSSGGLETQYF. The CDR3, as DNA: TGTGCCAGCAGCGTATCTAGCGGGGGGCTGGAGACCCAGTACTTC. V usage is TRBV9 and J usage is TRBJ2-5, with TRBD2 identical over 11 bases. The CDR3 sequence is 15 residues long. V shed 1 base, J shed 5 bases, and the junction held 4 bases outside the gene matches. From germline, CDR1 is SGDLS and CDR2 YYNGEE.

The sample holds a few counts of this clone. The gene calls are TRBV6-1 and TRBJ2-7; 9 nucleotides align to TRBD1. Looked up from germline, CDR1 is MNHNS and CDR2 is SASEGT. Losses at the gene ends were 6 bases for V and 7 bases for J; bases not matched to a gene: 13. The CDR3 extends over 15 amino acids. The CDR3 DNA reads TGTGCCAGCAGGACGGATAAACAGGGGGCGAGGGAGCAGTACTTC. Protein product: CASRTDKQGAREQYF.

The chain joins TRBV27 to TRBJ1-6; 11 positions agree with TRBD1. This CDR3 region has 14 residues. Germline CDR1 and CDR2: MNHEY and SMNVEV (reference sequence). The J segment lost 6 bases and the V segment lost 8 bases, leaving 3 bases of the junction unmatched. CDR3 DNA sequence: TGTGCCAGCGGACAGGGGGCTAGTAATTCACCCCTCCACTTT. This sequence encodes CASGQGASNSPLHF.